The text below deals with one T cell receptor beta chain. There is no known antigen for this receptor. Base qualities are not provided; no much larger clone lies one nucleotide away. The data stem from a study of PD-1 and CTLA-4 blockade in melanoma (dated by TCRdb to the early 2020s). For the wider study: In patients with melanoma, the study measured the effects of PD-1 blockade versus CTLA-4 blockade on the melanoma-reactive CD8 T cell response.

The library was prepared using the immunoSEQ multiplex PCR assay. In TCRdb, the immuneACCESS table is reduced to in-frame sequences with V and J assigned. These tables do not hold every clone; where another copy was compared, an unresolved V gene accounts for under half, and the others remain unexplained. The sample profile shows almost 30,000 clones; around 90% of them were found once. The ten biggest clones cover 7.5% to 10% of the sample. V lost 0 bases and J lost 5 bases, and the count of bases not matched to a germline gene is 6. Via the germline V gene (reference sequence), CDR1 is SGHNT and CDR2 YYREEE. The CDR3, cysteine through phenylalanine, is 16 amino acids long. Only the CDR3 DNA is retained, 48 bases long and in frame from the first base.

The source was CD8+ T cells from peripheral blood, collected before anti-PD-1 treatment. This TCR came from a human donor with melanoma. The chain couples TRBV5-4 to TRBJ2-1; TRBD2 agrees with 9 junctional bases. The CDR3 amino acid sequence is: CASSLDLAGTHNEQFF. The DNA sequence reads TGTGCCAGCAGCTTGGATCTAGCGGGAACGCACAATGAGCAGTTCTTC.